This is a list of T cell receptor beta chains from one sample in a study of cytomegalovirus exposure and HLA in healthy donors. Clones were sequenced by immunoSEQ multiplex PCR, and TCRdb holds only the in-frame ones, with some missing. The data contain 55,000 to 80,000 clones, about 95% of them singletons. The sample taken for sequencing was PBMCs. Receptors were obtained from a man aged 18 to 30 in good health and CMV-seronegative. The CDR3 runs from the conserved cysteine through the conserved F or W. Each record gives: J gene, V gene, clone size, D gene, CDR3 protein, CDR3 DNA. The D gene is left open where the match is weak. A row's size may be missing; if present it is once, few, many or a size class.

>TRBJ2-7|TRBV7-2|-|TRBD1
CASRRPVQGADEQYF
TGTGCCAGCAGGAGGCCGGTACAGGGGGCAGACGAGCAGTACTTC
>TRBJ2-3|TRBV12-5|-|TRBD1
CASGSGQDADTQYF
TGTGCTAGTGGTTCCGGACAGGACGCAGATACGCAGTATTTT
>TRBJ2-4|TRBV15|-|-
CATARPDIDIQYF
TGTGCCACCGCTCGCCCCGACATCGACATTCAGTACTTC
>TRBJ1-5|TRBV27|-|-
CASSYGGAYQPQHF
TGTGCCAGCAGTTACGGGGGGGCGTATCAGCCCCAGCATTTT
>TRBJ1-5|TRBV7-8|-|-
CASSSEGHLSNQPQHF
TGTGCCAGCAGCTCGGAAGGACACCTAAGCAATCAGCCCCAGCATTTT
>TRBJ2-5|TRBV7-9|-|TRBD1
CASSPSDRGGSETQYF
TGTGCCAGCAGCCCGAGCGACAGGGGGGGATCAGAGACCCAGTACTTC
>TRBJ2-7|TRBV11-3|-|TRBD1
CASSLSGTGTEQYF
TGTGCCAGCAGCTTAAGCGGGACAGGGACCGAGCAGTACTTC
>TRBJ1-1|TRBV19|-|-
CASSPLGSMSSEAFF
TGTGCCAGTAGCCCGTTGGGCAGTATGAGTTCTGAAGCTTTCTTT
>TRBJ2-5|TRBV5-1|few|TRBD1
CASRPGTATLETQYF
TGCGCCAGCAGACCTGGGACAGCAACATTAGAGACCCAGTACTTC
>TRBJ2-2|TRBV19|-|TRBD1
CASTKTGVVGELFF
TGTGCCAGTACCAAGACAGGGGTGGTCGGGGAGCTGTTTTTT
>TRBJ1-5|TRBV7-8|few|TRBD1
CASSPGQGNQPQHF
TGTGCCAGCAGCCCTGGACAGGGCAATCAGCCCCAGCATTTT
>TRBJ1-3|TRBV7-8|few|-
CASSLIVPGQAGNTIYF
TGTGCCAGCAGCTTGATAGTCCCGGGACAAGCTGGAAACACCATATATTTT
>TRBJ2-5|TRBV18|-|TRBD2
CASSSPAGNQETQYF
TGTGCCAGCTCATCTCCAGCGGGGAACCAAGAGACCCAGTACTTC
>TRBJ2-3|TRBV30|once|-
CAWSVLTKGGYTDTQYF
TGTGCCTGGAGTGTACTTACAAAGGGAGGATACACAGATACGCAGTATTTT
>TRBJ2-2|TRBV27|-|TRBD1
CASSWTGDTGELFF
TGTGCCAGCAGTTGGACAGGGGACACCGGGGAGCTGTTTTTT
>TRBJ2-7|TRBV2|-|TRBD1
CASSERQGVNEQYF
TGTGCCAGCAGTGAACGCCAGGGGGTTAACGAGCAGTACTTC
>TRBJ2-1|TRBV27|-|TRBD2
CASSSIAGGPVEQFF
TGTGCCAGCAGTTCCATAGCGGGGGGGCCTGTTGAGCAGTTCTTC
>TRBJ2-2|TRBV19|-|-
CASTPGRGFTGELFF
TGTGCCAGTACCCCCGGTCGGGGTTTCACCGGGGAGCTGTTTTTT
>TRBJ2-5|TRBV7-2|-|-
CASSFAGTFQETQYF
TGTGCCAGCAGCTTTGCGGGAACTTTCCAAGAGACCCAGTACTTC
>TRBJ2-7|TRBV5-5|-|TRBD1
CASSQWGQGLEQYF
TGTGCCAGCAGCCAGTGGGGACAGGGGTTGGAGCAGTACTTC
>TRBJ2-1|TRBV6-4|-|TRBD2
CASSDSGNNEQFF
TGTGCCAGCAGTGATAGCGGGAACAATGAGCAGTTCTTC
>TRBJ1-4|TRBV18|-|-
CASSPSAGGNEKLFF
TGTGCCAGCTCTCCCTCCGCCGGGGGTAATGAAAAACTGTTTTTT
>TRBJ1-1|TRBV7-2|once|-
CASRLGGPISEAFF
TGTGCCAGCAGACTCGGGGGGCCGATCTCTGAAGCTTTCTTT
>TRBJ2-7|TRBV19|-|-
CATRRGQSYEQYF
TGTGCCACCCGGAGAGGGCAGTCCTACGAGCAGTACTTC
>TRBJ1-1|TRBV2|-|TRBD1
CASRYQGAPYWEAFF
TGTGCCAGCCGATACCAGGGGGCTCCCTATTGGGAAGCTTTCTTT
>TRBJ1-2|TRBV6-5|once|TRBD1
CASKHQGANYGYTF
TGTGCCAGCAAACACCAGGGGGCCAACTATGGCTACACCTTC
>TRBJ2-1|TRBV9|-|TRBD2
CASSVGLAGLDEQFF
TGTGCCAGCAGCGTAGGCCTAGCGGGGCTAGATGAGCAGTTCTTC
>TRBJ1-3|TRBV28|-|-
CASSLGGAPGNTIYF
TGTGCCAGCAGTTTGGGCGGGGCTCCGGGAAACACCATATATTTT
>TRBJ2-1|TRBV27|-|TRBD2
CASSSRLAGTHYNEQFF
TGTGCCAGCAGTTCACGACTAGCGGGGACCCACTACAATGAGCAGTTCTTC
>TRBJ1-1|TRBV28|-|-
CASSPTTGTEAFF
TGTGCCAGCAGTCCGACTACAGGGACTGAAGCTTTCTTT
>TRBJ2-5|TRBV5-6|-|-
CASSLTPAGETQYF
TGTGCCAGCAGCTTGACGCCAGCGGGAGAGACCCAGTACTTC
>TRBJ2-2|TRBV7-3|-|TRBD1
CASSRMAGQGYTGELFF
TGTGCCAGCAGCCGGATGGCGGGACAGGGGTACACCGGGGAGCTGTTTTTT
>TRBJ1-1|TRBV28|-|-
CASSFNLGATEAFF
TGTGCCAGCAGTTTCAATCTGGGGGCCACTGAAGCTTTCTTT
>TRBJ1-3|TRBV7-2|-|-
CASSLVGGVPGNTIYF
TGTGCCAGCAGCTTAGTCGGGGGAGTACCTGGAAACACCATATATTTT
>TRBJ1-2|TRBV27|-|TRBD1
CASSLMGQGAGGYTF
TGTGCCAGCAGTTTAATGGGACAGGGGGCAGGAGGCTACACCTTC
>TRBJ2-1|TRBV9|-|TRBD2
CASSDPGASGYNEQFF
TGTGCCAGCAGCGATCCTGGGGCTAGCGGGTACAATGAGCAGTTCTTC
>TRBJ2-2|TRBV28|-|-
CASSLFAGELFF
TGTGCCAGCAGTTTATTCGCCGGGGAGCTGTTTTTT
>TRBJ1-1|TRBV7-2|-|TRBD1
CASSKPDRGWITEAFF
TGTGCCAGCAGCAAGCCCGACAGGGGTTGGATCACTGAAGCTTTCTTT
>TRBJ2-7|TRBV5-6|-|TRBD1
CASSPGQGPSKQYF
TGTGCCAGCAGCCCGGGACAGGGCCCCTCGAAGCAGTACTTC
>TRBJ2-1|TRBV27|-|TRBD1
CASSLSQGASEQFF
TGTGCCAGCAGTTTAAGTCAGGGGGCAAGTGAGCAGTTCTTC
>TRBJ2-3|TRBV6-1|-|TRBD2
CASGLAGVTDTQYF
TGTGCCAGCGGACTAGCGGGGGTCACAGATACGCAGTATTTT
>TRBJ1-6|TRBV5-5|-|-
CASSFLLRGSPLHF
TGTGCCAGCAGCTTCCTCCTTAGGGGTTCACCCCTCCACTTT
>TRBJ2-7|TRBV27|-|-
CASSFTGLVDEQYF
TGTGCCAGCAGTTTTACAGGGCTGGTGGACGAGCAGTACTTC
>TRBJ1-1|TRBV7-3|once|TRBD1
CASSLRGQGETEAFF
TGTGCCAGCAGCTTAAGGGGACAGGGAGAAACTGAAGCTTTCTTT
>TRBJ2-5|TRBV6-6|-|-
CASSYFPFERETQYF
TGTGCCAGCAGTTACTTCCCCTTTGAGAGGGAGACCCAGTACTTC
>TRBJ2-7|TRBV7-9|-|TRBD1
CASSFGDSIYEQYF
TGTGCCAGCAGCTTTGGGGACAGCATCTACGAGCAGTACTTC
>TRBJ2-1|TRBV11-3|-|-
CASSEGGLSSYNEQFF
TGTGCCAGCAGCGAAGGGGGTTTAAGCTCCTACAATGAGCAGTTCTTC
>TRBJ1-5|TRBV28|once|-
CASSTGVFRAVGNQPQHF
TGTGCCAGCAGTACAGGAGTCTTTCGGGCGGTCGGCAATCAGCCCCAGCATTTT
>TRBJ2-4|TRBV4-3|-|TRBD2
CASSQSSGGATKNIQYF
TGCGCCAGCAGCCAATCAAGCGGGGGGGCTACCAAAAACATTCAGTACTTC
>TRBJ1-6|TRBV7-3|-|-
CASSSQGSYNSPLHF
TGTGCCAGCAGCAGCCAGGGGTCCTATAATTCACCCCTCCACTTT
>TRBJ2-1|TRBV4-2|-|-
CASSHIPMKGHPYNEQFF
TGTGCCAGCAGCCACATACCGATGAAGGGGCACCCCTACAATGAGCAGTTCTTC
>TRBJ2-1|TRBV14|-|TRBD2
CASSPERGGGNEQFF
TGTGCCAGCAGCCCCGAACGGGGGGGCGGGAATGAGCAGTTCTTC
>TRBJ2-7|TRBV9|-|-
CASSVGGGAIYEQYF
TGTGCCAGCAGCGTAGGTGGGGGGGCGATCTACGAGCAGTACTTC
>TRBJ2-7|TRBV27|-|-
CASSLYAGALYEQYF
TGTGCCAGCAGTTTATATGCAGGGGCCCTTTACGAGCAGTACTTC
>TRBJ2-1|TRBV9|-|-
CASTPDGVGYRYNEQFF
TGTGCCAGCACCCCTGACGGAGTTGGTTACCGTTACAATGAGCAGTTCTTC
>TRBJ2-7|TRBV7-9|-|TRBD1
CASSLGQGALEQYF
TGTGCCAGCAGCTTGGGACAGGGGGCTCTTGAGCAGTACTTC
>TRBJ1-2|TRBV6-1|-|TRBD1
CASSATGGNYGYTF
TGTGCCAGCAGTGCGACAGGGGGAAACTATGGCTACACCTTC
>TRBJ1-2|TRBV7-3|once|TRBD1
CASSKQGRMGYGYTF
TGTGCCAGCAGCAAACAGGGGCGAATGGGATATGGCTACACCTTC
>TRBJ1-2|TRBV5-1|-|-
CASSLTGIANYGYTF
TGCGCCAGCAGCTTGACAGGGATAGCTAACTATGGCTACACCTTC
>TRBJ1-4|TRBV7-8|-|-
CASSLRLSRRGDEKLFF
TGTGCCAGCAGCTTACGATTGTCTAGGAGGGGCGACGAAAAACTGTTTTTT